Here is one T cell receptor beta chain with its context. The table came from immunoSEQ multiplex PCR; TCRdb's copy has only in-frame clones and leaves some out. This table has some 120,000 clones, around 83% appearing once. V lost 5 bases, J lost 5 bases, and 5 bases stayed unmatched. The CDR3 length is 15 residues. The germline gives CDR1 MGHRA, CDR2 YSYEKL. This sample is drawn from a study of blood T cell repertoires in COVID-19. Sequenced sample: PBMCs or T cells enriched from blood (not recorded which). This clonotype was obtained from a man under 40 who had recovered from COVID-19. The rearrangement joins TRBV4-1 to TRBJ1-4, with 10 nucleotides matching TRBD1. The CDR3 loop reads CASSSRTGGNEKLFF. In DNA form, the CDR3 reads TGCGCCAGCAGCTCACGGACAGGGGGGAATGAAAAACTGTTTTTT.